This passage covers 23 T cell receptor beta chains from one sample sequenced in a study of CD4 and CD8 cells across lung adenocarcinoma regions. TCRdb processed the PCR reads anew with MiXCR; each CDR3 protein has one entry. Of 20,000 to 25,000 distinct CDR3 sequences listed, roughly half are singletons. The sequencing input was CD8+ T cells from the center of a lung tumor. These receptor sequences come from a female donor with lung adenocarcinoma. The CD4 and CD8 labels of this study may be unreliable.

The chain uses TRBV6-1 and TRBJ1-3; a possible D gene is TRBD1 (5 bases). V lost 6 bases to trimming and J lost 0 bases, with 6 bases between them. The CDR3 consists of 13 residues. Germline CDR1 is MNHNS and CDR2 is SASEGT. The CDR3 DNA reads TGTGCCAGCAGAGACAGCTCTGGAAACACCATATATTTT. This codes for CASRDSSGNTIYF.

This clonotype was detected only a few times. CDR3 protein: CASPGPNGMYEQYF. The CDR3, as DNA: TGTGCCAGCCCGGGCCCCAATGGGATGTACGAGCAGTACTTC. The V call is TRBV6-1, the J call TRBJ2-1; D is unclear. The closer fit of TRBJ2-7 to the DNA end suggests the J call may be wrong. This CDR3 is 14 amino acids long. Per germline, CDR1 MNHNS and CDR2 SASEGT.

In its sample, this clonotype was seen a few times. This sequence joins TRBV6-5 and TRBJ2-2, with TRBD1 matching over 11 bases. Germline assignment: CDR1 MNHEY and CDR2 SVGAGI. V shed 4 bases and J 4 bases; nucleotides not matched to a gene: 5. The CDR3 extends over 16 amino acids. For the CDR3, the DNA is TGTGCCAGCAGTTCTGGACAGGGGGCCTCCACCGGGGAGCTGTTTTTT. Its translation: CASSSGQGASTGELFF.

As DNA, the CDR3 is TGTGCCAGCAGTTTGTGGGGCAACAATGAGCAGTTCTTC. It is translated as CASSLWGNNEQFF. The gene calls are TRBV27 and TRBJ2-1; D might be TRBD1 (5 bases). The CDR3 is 13 amino acids. The germline CDR1 and CDR2 sequences are MNHEY and SMNVEV (reference sequence). V was clipped by 3 bases and J by 5 bases, with 8 bases between them.

V and J are TRBV7-2 and TRBJ2-7; 7 bases match TRBD2. In germline, CDR1 is SGHTA, CDR2 FQGNSA. The CDR3 extends over 14 amino acids. V gave up 0 bases and J gave up 3 bases; unmatched junction bases: 2. The CDR3 region has the DNA TGTGCCAGCAGCTTAGCCGGCGGGAGCTACGAGCAGTACTTC. It specifies CASSLAGGSYEQYF.

This sequence joins TRBV6-1 and TRBJ2-1; TRBD2 matches 12 bases. J was trimmed by 9 bases and V by 5 bases; bases with no gene match: 8. Germline V CDR1 and CDR2: MNHNS, SASEGT. The CDR3 spans 15 residues. Here the CDR3 DNA reads TGTGCCAGCAGTCCCGGACTAGCGGGAAATACTGAGCAGTTCTTC. This encodes CASSPGLAGNTEQFF.

This chain uses TRBV6-1 with TRBJ2-5; a weak D match, TRBD2 (5 bases). Trimming took off 4 bases at V and 1 base at J, with 7 bases between the two ends. The germline V gene has CDR1 MNHNS and CDR2 SASEGT. CDR3 size: 13 residues. The CDR3 here is CASSGRGQETQYF. CDR3 sequence (DNA): TGTGCCAGCAGTGGCCGGGGCCAAGAGACCCAGTACTTC.

About this clonotype itself: Given a much more abundant clone one base away, this may be a read error. The chain joins TRBV5-1 to TRBJ2-3; D gene unclear. The CDR3 runs 14 residues. The germline gives CDR1 SGHRS, CDR2 YFSETQ. The CDR3 protein is CARSLGSSGDTQYF. The CDR3 nucleotides read TGCGCCCGCAGCCTCGGGTCTTCAGGAGATACGCAGTATTTT.

The V gene is TRBV6-1, the J gene TRBJ1-6; 8 bases align to TRBD1. CDR3 length equals 15 residues. The V gene's germline CDR1 is MNHNS and CDR2 SASEGT. Germline trimming cut 7 bases from V and 7 bases from J; bases unmatched to any gene: 9. The CDR3 DNA is TGTGCCAGCAAAACGAAGGGGACAGGCAATTCACCCCTCCACTTT. It codes for CASKTKGTGNSPLHF.

The count of this clonotype is one. Compared with germline, one end of the junction differs, possibly owing to a read error. The genes are TRBV7-3 and TRBJ2-1, with D possibly being TRBD2 (7 bases). Germline CDR1 reads SGHTA; CDR2 reads FQGTGA. This CDR3 spans 15 amino acids. CDR3 loop: CASSRGGAGSGEQFF. The CDR3 DNA reads as TGTGCCAGCAGCCGTGGGGGGGCGGGGTCCGGTGAGCAGTTTTTC.

The table lists this clonotype with many counts. V gene TRBV7-2 combines with J gene TRBJ2-3; 9 nucleotides align to TRBD2. V lost 6 bases to trimming and J lost 2 bases; unmatched junction nucleotides: 12. The CDR3 has 17 residues. Germline V gives CDR1 SGHTA, CDR2 FQGNSA. CDR3 bases: TGTGCCAGCAGTCCACGTTCGCGGGAGGGCGTCACAGATACGCAGTATTTT. Translated: CASSPRSREGVTDTQYF.

This clonotype was observed a few times. This chain uses TRBV23-1 with TRBJ1-5, with 10 bases identical to TRBD1. TRBV23-1 is designated an ORF whose function remains uncertain. The CDR3 contains 22 residues. Trimming at V came to 0 bases and at J to 0 bases, leaving 17 bases not matched to a gene. The DNA of the CDR3 is TGCGCCAGCAGTCAATCCCGCGCATACGGCTCGGGACAGGGGAATAGCAATCAGCCCCAGCATTTT. Protein product: CASSQSRAYGSGQGNSNQPQHF.

This chain joins TRBV6-5 and TRBJ1-1, with a possible D match to TRBD1 (6 bases). CDR1 and CDR2 (germline): MNHEY, SVGAGI. The CDR3 contains 15 residues. The V and J ends lost 2 bases and 5 bases respectively, with 15 bases between them. The CDR3 is CASSYTPGQSTEAFF. CDR3 bases: TGTGCCAGCAGTTACACCCCAGGACAGAGTACTGAAGCTTTCTTT.

This clonotype was picked up a small number of times. V gene TRBV7-8 combines with J gene TRBJ2-7; TRBD2 matches at 11 bases. Germline V gives CDR1 SGHVS, CDR2 FQNEAQ. This CDR3 has 17 residues. V was clipped by 1 base and J by 0 bases; unmatched bases: 5. The CDR3 DNA sequence: TGTGCCAGCAGCTTAGGGGGAACTAGCGGGAGCTCCTACGAGCAGTACTTC. Residues: CASSLGGTSGSSYEQYF.

As regards this clonotype: Possible read error: a much larger clone is one base away. The chain uses TRBV6-5 and TRBJ2-1; tentative D call: TRBD2 (6 bases). TRBJ2-7 matches the DNA end more closely, so the J call is doubtful. Germline CDR1 MNHEY, CDR2 SVGAGI. This CDR3 region has 13 residues. CDR3 protein: CASSFKRVNEQYF. DNA of the CDR3: TGTGCCAGCAGTTTCAAGCGGGTCAATGAGCAGTACTTC.

The chain carries TRBV11-2 and TRBJ2-5; 8 bases are shared with TRBD2. The J call may be in error: the DNA end matches TRBJ2-1 better. This CDR3 has 17 residues. The germline gives CDR1 SGHAT, CDR2 FQNNGV. CDR3 nucleotide sequence: TGTGCCAGCAGCCTCGCGGGGGGACACGGCCCCTACAATGAGCAGTTCTTC. Its protein product is CASSLAGGHGPYNEQFF.

By sample share, this clonotype is medium-sized. The chain uses TRBV27 and TRBJ1-1; D is unresolved. Trimming took off 10 bases at V and 5 bases at J, with 29 bases between the two ends. CDR1 MNHEY and CDR2 SMNVEV come from the germline V gene (reference sequence). The CDR3 spans 17 residues. The CDR3, as DNA: TGTGCCACCCTCCCTCGGGCGGTACAAATTCAAGGAACTGAAGCTTTCTTT. As protein: CATLPRAVQIQGTEAFF.

By share, this clonotype ranks as medium-sized. The chain joins TRBV6-5 to TRBJ1-2, with unresolved D. V gave up 2 bases and J gave up 4 bases, with 14 bases separating them. This CDR3 is built from 15 residues. Per germline, CDR1 MNHEY and CDR2 SVGAGI. CDR3 protein: CASSYEFRSAYGYTF. The CDR3 DNA sequence: TGTGCCAGCAGTTACGAATTCCGTTCGGCCTATGGCTACACCTTC.

This clonotype appeared many times. The chain couples TRBV7-6 to TRBJ2-1, with TRBD2 matching 10 bases. TRBJ2-5 explains the end of the DNA better; the J call may be wrong. CDR3 length: 14 amino acids. Germline CDR1 is SGHVS and CDR2 is FNYEAQ. CDR3 DNA sequence: TGTGCCAGCAGCTTTCAAGCGGGAGGGGAGACCCAGTACTTC. Its translation is CASSFQAGGETQYF.

This clonotype was observed at least ten times. The chain carries TRBV4-1 and TRBJ1-2; TRBD1 might be the D (5 bases). This CDR3 contains 15 residues. V was pared by 6 bases and J by 0 bases, with 14 bases between. The germline CDR1 and CDR2 sequences are MGHRA and YSYEKL. The CDR3 DNA sequence: TGCGCCAGCAGTTCGGTTACGACAGCTAACTATGGCTACACCTTC. This translates into CASSSVTTANYGYTF.

This clonotype turned up a few times. This chain's CDR3 is CASMAGSYNEQFF. CDR3 nucleotides: TGCGCCAGCATGGCTGGCTCCTACAATGAGCAGTTCTTC. This chain uses TRBV10-2 with TRBJ2-1; D is uncertain. CDR1 and CDR2 (germline): WSHSY, SAAADI. The CDR3 extends over 13 amino acids. V lost 7 bases and J lost 0, with 7 bases in between.

This clonotype was observed many times. The chain has TRBV11-1 and TRBJ2-3; tentative D call: TRBD1 (6 bases). CDR3 length: 14 amino acids. The ends were cut back, 3 bases at V and 5 bases at J, with 12 bases in the middle. Germline V gene lookup returns CDR1 SGHAT and CDR2 FQDESV (reference sequence). CDR3 sequence (DNA): TGTGCCAGCAGCTTCACCCTCAGGGGAGATACGCAGTATTTT. It yields the protein CASSFTLRGDTQYF.

The chain recombines TRBV6-1 with TRBJ1-6; D is perhaps TRBD1 (6 bases). The CDR3 is 15 amino acids. Germline V gives CDR1 MNHNS, CDR2 SASEGT. V shed 6 bases and J shed 11 bases, with 20 bases lying between them. The CDR3 sequence is CASSPGAGGGPPLHF. In nucleotides, the CDR3 is TGTGCCAGCAGCCCGGGGGCAGGCGGGGGGCCACCCCTCCACTTT.